A single sample gave rise to the 19 T cell receptor beta chains below, sequenced in a study of blood T cell repertoires in COVID-19. Clones were sequenced by immunoSEQ multiplex PCR, and TCRdb holds only the in-frame ones, with some missing. The sample has some 150,000 clones; roughly 82% are singletons. The sequencing input was peripheral blood. The receptors derive from a woman between 65 and 79 years old with acute or convalescent COVID-19.

V usage is TRBV18 and J usage is TRBJ1-2; TRBD1 agrees at 7 bases. The CDR3 runs 15 residues. Germline V gene data show CDR1 as KGHSH and CDR2 as LQKENI. The V segment lost 3 bases and the J segment 5 bases; nucleotides outside the gene matches: 9. The CDR3 region is CASSPTGQSEYGYTF. The CDR3, as DNA: TGTGCCAGCTCACCGACGGGACAGTCGGAGTATGGCTACACCTTC.

This clone was recorded once. The V and J genes are TRBV7-2 and TRBJ2-7; TRBD1 might be the D (6 bases). The CDR3 extends over 16 amino acids. The germline V gene has CDR1 SGHTA and CDR2 FQGNSA. Trimming removed 1 base at V and 4 bases at J, with 17 bases between. The CDR3 DNA sequence: TGTGCCAGCAGCTTAGGGGGTGGGTCAGGGGCTTACGAGCAGTACTTC. This codes for CASSLGGGSGAYEQYF.

The V and J genes are TRBV24-1 and TRBJ2-5; 8 bases align to TRBD2. V lost 3 bases and J lost 3; bases outside the gene matches: 8. This CDR3 region has 16 residues. Germline CDR1 KGHDR, CDR2 SFDVKD. The DNA of the CDR3 is TGTGCCACCAGTGATGAGAGGACTAGCAGCAAAGAGACCCAGTACTTC. It codes for CATSDERTSSKETQYF.

V usage is TRBV28 and J usage is TRBJ1-2, with 9 positions matching TRBD1. The CDR3 spans 13 residues. V lost 6 bases to trimming and J lost 8 bases; unmatched junction nucleotides: 7. Germline lookup yields CDR1 MDHEN and CDR2 SYDVKM. The CDR3 here is CASRTGGAFGYTF. As DNA, the CDR3 is TGTGCCAGCAGGACAGGGGGTGCATTCGGCTACACCTTC.

The rearrangement uses TRBV7-2 and TRBJ2-1; TRBD2 matches 8 bases. CDR3 length equals 15 residues. CDR1 and CDR2 (germline): SGHTA, FQGNSA. The junction had 8 bases not matched to a gene; V was cut back by 5 bases and J by 5 bases. Here the CDR3 reads CASSLKREPNNEQFF. The CDR3 region has the DNA TGTGCCAGCAGCCTGAAGCGGGAGCCCAACAATGAGCAGTTCTTC. Complete variable domain (other parts from reference TRBV7-2 and TRBJ2-1): GAGVSQSPSNKVTEKGKDVELRCDPISGHTALYWYRQSLGQGLEFLIYFQGNSAPDKSGLPSDRFSAERTGGSVSTLTIQRTQQEDSAVYLCASSLKREPNNEQFFGPGTRLTVL.

The chain is built from TRBV6-7 and TRBJ1-2; 7 nucleotides line up with TRBD1. TRBV6-7 carries the ORF label, with uncertain function. This CDR3 comprises 19 residues. J was trimmed by 3 bases and V by 1 base; bases with no gene match: 17. The CDR3 region is CASSYCAAGGPSAYYGYTF. The CDR3 DNA reads as TGTGCCAGCAGTTACTGCGCGGCAGGGGGACCCTCCGCTTACTATGGCTACACCTTC.

This chain joins TRBV4-2 and TRBJ2-3; 10 nucleotides agree with TRBD2. Looked up from germline, CDR1 is LGHNA and CDR2 is YNFKEQ. The length of the CDR3 is 15 residues. V lost 2 bases, J lost 2 bases, and 1 base stayed unmatched. The CDR3 DNA follows: TGTGCCAGCAGCCAAACTAGCGGGGACACAGATACGCAGTATTTT. Translating gives CASSQTSGDTDTQYF.

The rearrangement uses TRBV5-1 and TRBJ2-1; 8 positions match TRBD2. Germline-derived CDR1 and CDR2 are SGHRS and YFSETQ. The V gene end was trimmed by 2 bases and the J gene end by 14 bases; junction bases not matched to a gene: 3. The length of the CDR3 is 11 residues. CDR3 residues: CASSFQREKFF. Here the CDR3 DNA reads TGCGCCAGCAGCTTCCAGCGGGAGAAGTTCTTC.

The V and J genes are TRBV28 and TRBJ1-1; no reliable D call. Trimming cost V 4 bases and J 2 bases, with 8 bases left between them. Germline assignment: CDR1 MDHEN and CDR2 SYDVKM. The CDR3 is made up of 13 amino acids. As DNA, the CDR3 is TGTGCCAGCAGTTACGCCTACAACACTGAAGCTTTCTTT. Translated, it gives CASSYAYNTEAFF.

This chain joins TRBV6-6 and TRBJ2-3; D might be TRBD2 (6 bases). Germline V gene sequence: CDR1 MNHNY, CDR2 SVGAGI (reference sequence). V lost 3 bases to trimming and J lost 4 bases, with 11 bases between them. The CDR3 runs to 14 residues. Here the CDR3 reads CASSYYLAPDTQYF. DNA of the CDR3: TGTGCCAGCAGTTATTACCTAGCGCCAGATACGCAGTATTTT.

The rearrangement uses TRBV28 and TRBJ2-3, with 11 nucleotides matching TRBD2. With 3 bases clipped from V and 5 bases from J, the junction kept 10 bases outside the gene matches. This CDR3 contains 17 residues. Germline loops: CDR1 MDHEN, CDR2 SYDVKM. The CDR3 here is CASSLGLAGGERDTQYF. DNA of the CDR3: TGTGCCAGCAGTTTGGGGCTAGCGGGGGGCGAGAGAGATACGCAGTATTTT.

The J gene is TRBJ2-7, the V gene TRBV7-6; TRBD1 matches 8 bases. The V gene's germline CDR1 is SGHVS and CDR2 FNYEAQ. This CDR3 has 15 amino acids. With 4 bases clipped from V and 5 bases from J, the junction kept 10 bases outside the gene matches. The CDR3 sequence is CASSSRTGITDEQYF. The CDR3 coding sequence is TGTGCCAGCAGCTCGAGGACAGGGATTACCGACGAGCAGTACTTC.

The chain couples TRBV28 to TRBJ1-4; D is unclear. The V and J ends lost 2 bases and 6 bases respectively, with 7 bases between them. CDR1 and CDR2 (germline): MDHEN, SYDVKM. The CDR3 has 13 residues. Here the CDR3 DNA reads TGTGCCAGCAGTTTAGGCGGGGATGAAAAACTGTTTTTT. This encodes CASSLGGDEKLFF.

V usage is TRBV4-1 and J usage is TRBJ1-2, with D maybe TRBD1 (6 bases). The CDR3 totals 15 residues. Germline V gives CDR1 MGHRA, CDR2 YSYEKL. Between the trimmed V and J ends, which lost 3 bases and 7 bases, there was a span of 18 bases. The CDR3 DNA follows: TGCGCCAGCAGCCAGCCACTTCGGGGGGCCGGTGGCTACACCTTC. Its protein product is CASSQPLRGAGGYTF.

The genes are TRBV20-1 and TRBJ2-2; D possibly corresponds to TRBD1 (6 bases). Germline V gives CDR1 DFQATT, CDR2 SNEGSKA (reference sequence). The CDR3 extends over 15 amino acids. V was trimmed by 3 bases and J by 0 bases, leaving 11 bases between them. The CDR3 DNA follows: TGCAGTGCTAGTAGGGGGACACCGAACACCGGGGAGCTGTTTTTT. Translation: CSASRGTPNTGELFF.

CDR3 DNA: TGTGCCAGCAGCCGCAGGAACAGGGGGGGAGAGACCCAGTACTTC. It encodes CASSRRNRGGETQYF. The rearrangement joins TRBV5-6 to TRBJ2-5; D is perhaps TRBD1 (8 bases). V was shortened by 4 bases and J by 4 bases, with 17 bases between the two germline ends. The CDR3 spans 15 residues. Germline V lookup: CDR1 SGHDT, CDR2 YYEEEE.

The gene calls are TRBV5-5 and TRBJ1-2; D unclear. Germline V gene sequence: CDR1 SGHKS, CDR2 YYEKEE (reference sequence). The CDR3 loop spans 16 amino acids. Trimming stripped 0 bases from V and 2 bases from J, with 14 bases between. CDR3 in amino acids: CASSLAGRVGNYGYTF. DNA of the CDR3: TGTGCCAGCAGCTTGGCCGGGAGGGTTGGAAACTATGGCTACACCTTC.

The chain uses TRBV3-1 (or the pseudogene TRBV3-2) and TRBJ2-1; no definite D call. Germline V gives CDR1 LGHDT, CDR2 YNNKEL (reference sequence). This CDR3 has 14 amino acids. V was cut by 1 base and J by 9 bases, with 13 bases left in between. The CDR3 loop is CASSQARSIGEQFF. DNA for the CDR3: TGTGCCAGCAGCCAAGCCAGGTCTATCGGTGAGCAGTTCTTC.

The chain uses TRBV2 and TRBJ2-5, with a tentative D call TRBD1 (6 bases). Germline-derived CDR1 and CDR2 are SNHLY and FYNNEI. The ends were cut back, 3 bases at V and 7 bases at J, with 15 bases in the middle. The CDR3 has 14 amino acids. The CDR3 reads CASSDVGAAMTQYF. The CDR3 DNA follows: TGTGCCAGCAGTGATGTGGGGGCGGCAATGACCCAGTACTTC.